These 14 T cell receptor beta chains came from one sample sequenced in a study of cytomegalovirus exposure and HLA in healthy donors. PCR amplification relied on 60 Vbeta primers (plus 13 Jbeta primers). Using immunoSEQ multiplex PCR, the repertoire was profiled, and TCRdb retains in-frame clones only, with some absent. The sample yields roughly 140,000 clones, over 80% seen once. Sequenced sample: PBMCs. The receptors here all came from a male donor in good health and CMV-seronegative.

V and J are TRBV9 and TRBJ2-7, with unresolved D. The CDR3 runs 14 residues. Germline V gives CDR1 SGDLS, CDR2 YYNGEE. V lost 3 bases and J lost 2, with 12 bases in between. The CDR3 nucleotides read TGTGCCAGCAGCGCCGCAGCGTCCCCCTACGAGCAGTACTTC. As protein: CASSAAASPYEQYF.

For the CDR3, the DNA is TGTGCCTGGAGTTCTAAAGTTTATAGCAATCAGCCCCAGCATTTT. This codes for CAWSSKVYSNQPQHF. The chain links TRBV30 to TRBJ1-5; unclear D gene. V was cut by 2 bases and J by 0 bases, with 11 bases left in between. From germline, CDR1 is GTSNPN and CDR2 SVGIG (reference sequence). The length of the CDR3 is 15 residues.

The CDR3 coding sequence is TGTGCCAGCAGCGTTTCCCTCGACAGGGCGAACACTGAAGCTTTCTTT. Encoded protein: CASSVSLDRANTEAFF. J is TRBJ1-1 and V is TRBV9, with TRBD1 matching 7 bases. Germline CDR1 reads SGDLS; CDR2 reads YYNGEE. J was trimmed by 1 base and V by 2 bases; bases with no gene match: 8. The CDR3 has 16 amino acids. The full variable domain, completed using reference TRBV9 and TRBJ1-1, is DSGVTQTPKHLITATGQRVTLRCSPRSGDLSVYWYQQSLDQGLQFLIQYYNGEERAKGNILERFSAQQFPDLHSELNLSSLELGDSALYFCASSVSLDRANTEAFFGQGTRLTVV.

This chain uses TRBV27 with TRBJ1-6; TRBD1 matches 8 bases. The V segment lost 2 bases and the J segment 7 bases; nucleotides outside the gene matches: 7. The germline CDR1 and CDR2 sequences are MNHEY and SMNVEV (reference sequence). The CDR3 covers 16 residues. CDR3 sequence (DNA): TGTGCCAGCAGTTTAGCGGACAGGGTCCGGAATTCACCCCTCCACTTT. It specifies CASSLADRVRNSPLHF.

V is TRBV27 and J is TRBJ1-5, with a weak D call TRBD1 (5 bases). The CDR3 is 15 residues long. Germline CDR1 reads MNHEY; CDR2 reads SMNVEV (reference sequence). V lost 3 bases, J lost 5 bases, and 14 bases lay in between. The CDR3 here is CASSFRGASHQPQHF. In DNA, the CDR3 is TGTGCCAGCAGTTTCCGCGGGGCATCGCATCAGCCCCAGCATTTT.

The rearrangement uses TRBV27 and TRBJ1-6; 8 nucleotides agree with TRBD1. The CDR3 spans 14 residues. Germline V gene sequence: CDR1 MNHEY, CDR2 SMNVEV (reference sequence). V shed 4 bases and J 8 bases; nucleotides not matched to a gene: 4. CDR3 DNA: TGTGCCAGCAGTTCGGGACAGGTCTATTCACCCCTCCACTTT. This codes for CASSSGQVYSPLHF.

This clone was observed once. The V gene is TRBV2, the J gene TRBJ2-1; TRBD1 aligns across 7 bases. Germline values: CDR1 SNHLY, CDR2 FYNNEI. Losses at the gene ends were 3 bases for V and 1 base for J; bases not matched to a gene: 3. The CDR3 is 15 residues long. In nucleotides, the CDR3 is TGTGCCAGCAGTGACGCCAGGGGGTCCTACAATGAGCAGTTCTTC. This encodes CASSDARGSYNEQFF.

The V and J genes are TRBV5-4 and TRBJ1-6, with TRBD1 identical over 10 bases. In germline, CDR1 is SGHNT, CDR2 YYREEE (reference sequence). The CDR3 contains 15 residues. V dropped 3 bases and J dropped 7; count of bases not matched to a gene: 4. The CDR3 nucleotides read TGTGCCAGCAGCTCGGGGACAGGGGTGAATTCACCCCTCCACTTT. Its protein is CASSSGTGVNSPLHF.

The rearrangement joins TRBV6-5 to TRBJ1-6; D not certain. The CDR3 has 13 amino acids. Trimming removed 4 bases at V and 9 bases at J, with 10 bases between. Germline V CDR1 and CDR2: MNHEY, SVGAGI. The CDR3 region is CASSFTEGSPLHF. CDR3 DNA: TGTGCCAGCAGTTTCACTGAGGGTTCACCCCTCCACTTT.

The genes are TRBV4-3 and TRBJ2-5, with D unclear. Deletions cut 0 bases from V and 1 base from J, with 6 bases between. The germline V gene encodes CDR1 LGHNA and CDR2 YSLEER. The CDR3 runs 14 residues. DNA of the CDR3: TGCGCCAGCAGCCAAGATCTATTCCAAGAGACCCAGTACTTC. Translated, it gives CASSQDLFQETQYF.

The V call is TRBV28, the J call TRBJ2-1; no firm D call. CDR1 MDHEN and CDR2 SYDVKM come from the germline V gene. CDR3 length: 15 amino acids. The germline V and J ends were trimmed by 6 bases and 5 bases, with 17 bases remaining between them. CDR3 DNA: TGTGCCAGCAGCCCAACGCTACTTACTGACAATGAGCAGTTCTTC. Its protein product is CASSPTLLTDNEQFF.

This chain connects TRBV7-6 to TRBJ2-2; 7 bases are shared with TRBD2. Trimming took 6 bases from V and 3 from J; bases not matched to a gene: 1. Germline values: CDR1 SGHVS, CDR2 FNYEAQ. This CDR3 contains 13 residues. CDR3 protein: CASRGGYTGELFF. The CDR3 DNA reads TGTGCCAGCAGGGGGGGGTACACCGGGGAGCTGTTTTTT.

The CDR3 sequence: CASSQVAGAGYTF. CDR3 nucleotide sequence: TGCGCCAGCAGCCAAGTCGCGGGGGCTGGCTACACCTTC. V usage is TRBV4-3 and J usage is TRBJ1-2; tentatively, D is TRBD1 (6 bases). The CDR3 is 13 residues long. Trimming cost V 1 base and J 7 bases, with 10 bases left between them. Germline CDR1 and CDR2: LGHNA and YSLEER.

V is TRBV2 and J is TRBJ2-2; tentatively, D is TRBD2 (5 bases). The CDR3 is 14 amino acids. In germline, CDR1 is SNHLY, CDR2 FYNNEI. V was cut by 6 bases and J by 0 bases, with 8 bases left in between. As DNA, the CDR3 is TGTGCCAGCAGGGCGGAGGCGAACACCGGGGAGCTGTTTTTT. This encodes CASRAEANTGELFF.